This T cell receptor beta chain was identified in a study of regulatory T cells in long-lasting Graves disease. Germline CDR1 LGHNA, CDR2 YNFKEQ. The CDR3 spans 15 residues. The junction had 3 bases not matched to a gene; V was cut back by 1 base and J by 0 bases. Study-level points and caveats: There were preferences for TRBV28, TRBJ1-2 and TRBJ2-5 in persistent disease. Persistent Graves' patients had lower TCR diversity than newly diagnosed ones.

This clonotype has at least ten counts. Its antigen is still unknown. To make TCR beta libraries, researchers used iRepertoire HTBI primers and Arm-PCR of CDR3 regions. TCRdb independently ran MiXCR on the multiplex PCR reads; one entry per CDR3 protein. The table includes hundreds of thousands of distinct CDR3 sequences, 15% to 19% detected once. The time point was: newly diagnosed GD, antithyroid drugs for less than 3 months. RNA isolated from PBMCs was used to make the TCR library. This specimen was peripheral blood mononuclear cells (PBMCs), taken at new diagnosis, from a patient treated with antithyroid drugs. The receptor was derived from a female donor with Graves disease. The gene calls are TRBV4-2 and TRBJ2-7; 7 bases are shared with TRBD1. The CDR3 spells CASSQAQGSSYEQYF. The CDR3 coding sequence is TGTGCCAGCAGCCAAGCACAGGGGTCCTCCTACGAGCAGTACTTC.